This entry lists 15 T cell receptor beta chains sequenced from one sample in a study of CDR3 diversity in severe acne. Using its own MiXCR run on the PCR reads, TCRdb lists one record per CDR3 protein. The table has almost 85,000 distinct CDR3 sequences, roughly 51% seen once. The specimen was blood. The receptor source for this set is a male donor in good health, without acne.

This clonotype was observed at least ten times. This rearrangement joins TRBV2 to TRBJ2-6; no clear D. V lost 6 bases and J 0 bases, leaving 9 bases between the germline ends. CDR3 length: 15 amino acids. In germline, CDR1 is SNHLY, CDR2 FYNNEI. CDR3 nucleotides: TGTGCCAGCAGGGATGGGGTCTCTGGGGCCAACGTCCTGACTTTC. Translated, it gives CASRDGVSGANVLTF.

In its sample, this clonotype was seen a few times. The chain combines TRBV5-6 with TRBJ2-7, with D possibly called TRBD1 or TRBD2 (7 bases each). Per germline, CDR1 SGHDT and CDR2 YYEEEE. The CDR3 runs to 14 residues. V was pared by 1 base and J by 5 bases, with 13 bases between. In nucleotides, the CDR3 is TGTGCCAGCAGCTTGCACAGGGGACTAAACGAGCAGTACTTC. Amino acids: CASSLHRGLNEQYF.

The CDR3 nucleotides are TGCGCCAGCAGCTTTGGACCCTACGGAAACACCATATATTTT. Translating gives CASSFGPYGNTIYF. The V call is TRBV5-1, the J call TRBJ1-3; D remains ambiguous. V was clipped by 2 bases and J by 4 bases, with 10 bases between them. Germline CDR1 reads SGHRS; CDR2 reads YFSETQ. CDR3 length: 14 amino acids.

The V and J genes are TRBV10-3 and TRBJ1-1; no clear D gene. With 3 bases removed from V and 7 bases from J, the gap between germline ends came to 9 bases. Germline CDR1 is ENHRY and CDR2 is SYGVKD. The length of the CDR3 is 12 residues. The CDR3 coding sequence is TGTGCCATCAGTGAAGGGTACATTGAAGCTTTCTTT. It encodes CAISEGYIEAFF.

Sample share makes this clonotype medium-sized. This chain joins TRBV10-3 and TRBJ1-2, with D perhaps TRBD1 (5 bases). Germline loops: CDR1 ENHRY, CDR2 SYGVKD. There are 13 residues in the CDR3. Deletions cut 3 bases from V and 6 bases from J, with 11 bases between. The CDR3 protein is CAISDGRVHGYTF. The CDR3 nucleotides read TGTGCCATCAGTGACGGCAGGGTTCATGGCTACACCTTC.

The chain employs TRBV19 and TRBJ2-7; TRBD2 matches 9 bases. Judging by the DNA end, TRBJ2-1 fits better; the J call may be wrong. The CDR3 spans 15 residues. The germline V gene encodes CDR1 LNHDA and CDR2 SQIVND (reference sequence). The CDR3 DNA sequence: TGTGCCAGTAGTGTCGCTAGCGGGATCAGCAATGAGCAGTTCTTC. This sequence encodes CASSVASGISNEQFF.

The V and J genes are TRBV19 and TRBJ1-1; no reliable D call. The CDR3 is made up of 13 amino acids. The V end was cut by 3 bases, the J end by 3 bases, with 8 bases between. Per germline, CDR1 LNHDA and CDR2 SQIVND (reference sequence). The CDR3 region has the DNA TGTGCCAGTAGTATTTGGAGGGACACTGAAGCTTTCTTT. It specifies CASSIWRDTEAFF. Drawing the rest from reference TRBV19 and TRBJ1-1, the complete variable domain is DGGITQSPKYLFRKEGQNVTLSCEQNLNHDAMYWYRQDPGQGLRLIYYSQIVNDFQKGDIAEGYSVSREKKESFPLTVTSAQKNPTAFYLCASSIWRDTEAFFGQGTRLTVV.

This chain joins TRBV25-1 and TRBJ1-3; D unclear. Germline CDR1 and CDR2: MGHDK and SYGVNS. The CDR3 has 15 residues. Trimming stripped 1 base from V and 0 bases from J, with 7 bases between. CDR3 loop: CASSESGISGNTIYF. In DNA, the CDR3 is TGTGCCAGCAGTGAATCTGGCATCTCTGGAAACACCATATATTTT.

This clonotype came up a few times. The chain is built from TRBV7-9 and TRBJ2-7; TRBD1 matches 8 bases. Per the germline V gene, CDR1 is SEHNR and CDR2 is FQNEAQ (reference sequence). CDR3 length: 12 residues. The V and J ends lost 5 bases and 4 bases, in that order; junction bases with no gene match: 1. The CDR3 nucleotides read TGTGCCAGCAGCAGGGACAGGTACGAGCAGTACTTC. Translated, it gives CASSRDRYEQYF.

This chain uses TRBV5-4 with TRBJ1-5, with 9 nucleotides matching TRBD1. CDR3 size: 17 residues. Trimming took 4 bases from V and 0 from J; bases not matched to a gene: 8. Germline V gene data show CDR1 as SGHNT and CDR2 as YYREEE (reference sequence). This CDR3 is CASSPGTGRDSNQPQHF. The DNA for the CDR3 is TGTGCCAGCAGCCCCGGGACAGGGCGGGATAGCAATCAGCCCCAGCATTTT. Drawing the rest from reference TRBV5-4 and TRBJ1-5, the complete variable domain is ETGVTQSPTHLIKTRGQQVTLRCSSQSGHNTVSWYQQALGQGPQFIFQYYREEENGRGNFPPRFSGLQFPNYSSELNVNALELDDSALYLCASSPGTGRDSNQPQHFGDGTRLSIL.

This clonotype was recorded a few times. The chain combines TRBV30 with TRBJ1-6; 7 nucleotides line up with TRBD1. Germline loops: CDR1 GTSNPN, CDR2 SVGIG (reference sequence). This CDR3 spans 19 amino acids. With V trimmed by 2 bases and J by 0 bases, 13 bases remained unmatched. CDR3 protein: CAWSPKFGQVDSYNSPLHF. CDR3 nucleotide sequence: TGTGCCTGGAGTCCGAAATTTGGACAGGTTGACTCCTATAATTCACCCCTCCACTTT.

This clonotype is termed medium-sized (0.01 to 0.1%). The chain joins TRBV20-1 to TRBJ1-1; no reliable D call. The V and J ends lost 1 base and 1 base respectively, with 7 bases between them. The CDR3 is made up of 13 amino acids. From germline, CDR1 is DFQATT and CDR2 SNEGSKA (reference sequence). CDR3 region: CSARGETNTEAFF. CDR3 nucleotide sequence: TGCAGTGCTAGAGGAGAAACGAACACTGAAGCTTTCTTT.

The chain is built from TRBV24-1 and TRBJ2-2; 9 positions agree with TRBD1. This CDR3 region has 16 residues. Trimming at V came to 9 bases and at J to 4 bases, leaving 11 bases not matched to a gene. Germline loops: CDR1 KGHDR, CDR2 SFDVKD. CDR3 nucleotides: TGTGCCACCCACCCGGGACAGGGAGTGAGCACCGGGGAGCTGTTTTTT. Its protein product is CATHPGQGVSTGELFF.

A few counts support this clonotype. The CDR3 coding sequence is TGTGCCAGCAGTTCCGGACAGGGGAACTCACCCCTCCACTTT. This translates into CASSSGQGNSPLHF. This sequence joins TRBV9 and TRBJ1-6, with 9 positions matching TRBD1. This CDR3 has 14 amino acids. CDR1 SGDLS and CDR2 YYNGEE come from the germline V gene. Trimming removed 5 bases from V and 10 bases from J; junction bases left unmatched: 7.

The table lists this clonotype with a few counts. V and J are TRBV5-1 and TRBJ2-6; no firm D call. The germline V gene has CDR1 SGHRS and CDR2 YFSETQ. This CDR3 spans 15 amino acids. Between the trimmed V and J ends, which lost 0 bases and 2 bases, there was a span of 6 bases. The CDR3 loop is CASSLGATGANVLTF. CDR3 sequence (DNA): TGCGCCAGCAGCTTGGGGGCCACTGGGGCCAACGTCCTGACTTTC.